Listed here are 21 T cell receptor beta chains from one sample, sequenced in a study of T cell responses to AZD1222 COVID-19 vaccine. Generated by immunoSEQ multiplex PCR, the TCRdb table keeps only in-frame clones and is missing some. The sample includes around 130,000 clones, roughly nine tenths of them seen just once. The starting material was peripheral blood, obtained 28 days after the second AZD1222 dose. The receptor source for this set is an adult who received the AZD1222 COVID-19 vaccine.

This clone has a handful of counts. This chain joins TRBV10-1 and TRBJ2-1; D ambiguous. Germline assignment: CDR1 WNHNN and CDR2 SYGVQD (reference sequence). Trimming shortened V by 3 bases and J by 6 bases, and 18 bases separated the two germline ends. The CDR3 has 16 residues. The CDR3 loop reads CASSDGFSRTGNEQFF. As DNA, the CDR3 is TGCGCCAGCAGTGATGGGTTTTCCCGGACCGGCAATGAGCAGTTCTTC.

The V and J genes are TRBV2 and TRBJ1-2; D unclear. Per germline, CDR1 SNHLY and CDR2 FYNNEI. The CDR3 consists of 14 residues. Trimming shortened V by 9 bases and J by 2 bases, and 16 bases separated the two germline ends. The CDR3 nucleotides are TGTGCCAGATCATACTTACAGAGAAACTATGGCTACACCTTC. This gives the protein CARSYLQRNYGYTF.

The rearrangement links TRBV28 to TRBJ1-4; a weak D match, TRBD1 (5 bases). This CDR3 is built from 13 residues. Germline CDR1 MDHEN, CDR2 SYDVKM. V lost 7 bases, J lost 8 bases, and 14 bases lay in between. CDR3 sequence reads: CASITFGGEKLFF. For the CDR3, the DNA is TGTGCCAGCATAACATTCGGGGGAGAAAAACTGTTTTTT.

In regard to this clone: The likely explanation is a read error, given a far larger clone one base away. The CDR3 reads CASSFSPGIYGYTF. The CDR3 DNA reads as TGTGCCAGCAGTTTTAGTCCGGGAATCTATGGCTACACCTTC. This chain joins TRBV27 and TRBJ1-2, with D hard to call. CDR1 and CDR2 (germline): MNHEY, SMNVEV (reference sequence). The CDR3 extends over 14 amino acids. The V and J ends lost 3 bases and 4 bases respectively, with 12 bases between them.

The chain combines TRBV7-2 with TRBJ2-7; 7 bases match TRBD1. The CDR3 covers 15 residues. Germline V gene data show CDR1 as SGHTA and CDR2 as FQGNSA. V gave up 6 bases and J gave up 3 bases; unmatched junction bases: 11. Here the CDR3 reads CASRLTGASHYEQYF. The CDR3 DNA is TGTGCCAGCAGATTAACAGGGGCCTCACACTACGAGCAGTACTTC.

The chain joins TRBV7-9 to TRBJ2-7; 7 bases align to TRBD1. In germline, CDR1 is SEHNR, CDR2 FQNEAQ (reference sequence). After removal of 3 bases from V and 2 bases from J, the junction contained 7 bases not matched to a gene. The CDR3 has 15 amino acids. The CDR3 DNA reads TGTGCCAGCAGCTTTACAGGGGTCGCTCCCTACGAGCAGTACTTC. The encoded protein is CASSFTGVAPYEQYF.

V and J are TRBV3-1 (or the pseudogene TRBV3-2) and TRBJ2-3; 12 nucleotides match TRBD2. The junction had 8 bases not matched to a gene; V was cut back by 2 bases and J by 5 bases. In germline, CDR1 is LGHDT, CDR2 YNNKEL (reference sequence). The CDR3 loop spans 17 amino acids. The CDR3 loop is CASSQWLAGGRGDTQYF. The CDR3 DNA sequence: TGTGCCAGCAGCCAATGGCTAGCGGGGGGGCGGGGAGATACGCAGTATTTT.

The V gene is TRBV5-4, the J gene TRBJ2-1, with 8 bases matching TRBD2. This CDR3 has 16 residues. Per the germline V gene, CDR1 is SGHNT and CDR2 is YYREEE (reference sequence). The junction had 11 bases not matched to a gene; V was cut back by 0 bases and J by 9 bases. The CDR3 DNA is TGTGCCAGCAGCTTGGCCGCGACTAGCGCAAATCGTGAGCAGTTCTTC. As protein: CASSLAATSANREQFF. Supplemented by reference TRBV5-4 and TRBJ2-1, the full variable domain reads ETGVTQSPTHLIKTRGQQVTLRCSSQSGHNTVSWYQQALGQGPQFIFQYYREEENGRGNFPPRFSGLQFPNYSSELNVNALELDDSALYLCASSLAATSANREQFFGPGTRLTVL.

The chain is built from TRBV27 and TRBJ1-5; D ambiguous. This CDR3 spans 15 amino acids. Germline CDR1 reads MNHEY; CDR2 reads SMNVEV (reference sequence). Trimming took 2 bases from V and 5 from J, leaving 13 bases between them. Written as DNA, the CDR3 is TGTGCCAGCAGTTTACCCGGCCCGGCCGATCAGCCCCAGCATTTT. It codes for CASSLPGPADQPQHF.

The chain is built from TRBV5-1 and TRBJ1-3; a possible D gene is TRBD1 (6 bases). The germline gives CDR1 SGHRS, CDR2 YFSETQ. Trimming took off 8 bases at V and 5 bases at J, with 20 bases between the two ends. The CDR3 extends over 15 amino acids. Written as DNA, the CDR3 is TGCGCCAGGACCCGAGGGGGGGGCATTAGAAACACCATATATTTT. Translating it yields CARTRGGGIRNTIYF.

This clone was observed a handful of times. The chain uses TRBV4-2 and TRBJ1-2; the D is unclear. Trimming took off 0 bases at V and 5 bases at J, with 16 bases between the two ends. Germline CDR1 and CDR2: LGHNA and YNFKEQ. The CDR3 totals 16 residues. The CDR3 region is CASSQDEVESLYGYTF. The CDR3 DNA sequence: TGTGCCAGCAGCCAAGATGAGGTGGAAAGCTTATATGGCTACACCTTC.

The rearrangement joins TRBV6-8 to TRBJ2-1, with 7 bases matching TRBD2. J was trimmed by 8 bases and V by 8 bases; bases with no gene match: 15. This CDR3 region has 15 residues. The germline V gene encodes CDR1 MNHGY and CDR2 SAAAGT. The CDR3 reads CASRSPGGSGDEQFF. Written as DNA, the CDR3 is TGTGCCAGCCGCTCCCCTGGCGGGAGCGGGGATGAGCAGTTCTTC.

This sequence joins TRBV7-9 and TRBJ1-4; D may be TRBD1 (5 bases). V lost 5 bases and J 4 bases, leaving 23 bases between the germline ends. The CDR3 is made up of 18 amino acids. The germline V gene has CDR1 SEHNR and CDR2 FQNEAQ (reference sequence). The CDR3 spells CASSETAQGVPDNEKLFF. For the CDR3, the DNA is TGTGCCAGCAGCGAGACGGCGCAGGGAGTTCCAGATAATGAAAAACTGTTTTTT.

The rearrangement joins TRBV11-2 to TRBJ2-1; 12 bases are a match to TRBD2. CDR1 and CDR2 (germline): SGHAT, FQNNGV. Trimming cost V 2 bases and J 9 bases; bases outside gene matches: 5. This CDR3 is 15 amino acids long. CDR3 sequence (DNA): TGTGCCAGCAGCTTAACTTTACTAGCGGGAGGTGAGCAGTTCTTC. Encoded protein: CASSLTLLAGGEQFF.

The genes are TRBV30 and TRBJ1-2, with 8 bases aligning to TRBD1. The CDR3 spans 14 residues. Losses at the gene ends were 3 bases for V and 5 bases for J; bases not matched to a gene: 8. Germline values: CDR1 GTSNPN, CDR2 SVGIG (reference sequence). The CDR3 protein is CAWSPTGVGYGYTF. The CDR3 DNA follows: TGTGCCTGGAGCCCGACAGGGGTAGGATATGGCTACACCTTC.

The gene calls are TRBV2 and TRBJ2-7; 9 positions match TRBD2. The CDR3 spans 14 residues. CDR1 and CDR2 (germline): SNHLY, FYNNEI. The CDR3 DNA reads as TGTGCAGGGAGGTGGCTAGCGGGGTCCTACGAGCAGTACTTC. It specifies CAGRWLAGSYEQYF.

The chain recombines TRBV14 with TRBJ1-3, with a weak D call TRBD1 (5 bases). Trimming shortened V by 4 bases and J by 2 bases, and 9 bases separated the two germline ends. The CDR3 sequence is 14 residues long. Germline-derived CDR1 and CDR2 are SGHDN and FVKESK. Written as DNA, the CDR3 is TGTGCCAGCAGCCTATCAGGGACTGGAAACACCATATATTTT. Translated, it gives CASSLSGTGNTIYF.

The genes are TRBV7-6 and TRBJ1-5; a weak D match, TRBD1 (5 bases). Per the germline V gene, CDR1 is SGHVS and CDR2 is FNYEAQ. The CDR3 is 15 amino acids. V shed 2 bases and J shed 3 bases, with 11 bases lying between them. Here the CDR3 reads CASSLSSGNNQPQHF. The CDR3 bases are TGTGCCAGCAGCTTAAGTTCAGGGAACAATCAGCCCCAGCATTTT.

The V and J genes are TRBV5-1 and TRBJ2-4; possibly TRBD1 for D (5 bases). V was trimmed by 4 bases and J by 8 bases, leaving 10 bases between them. This CDR3 region has 12 residues. Looked up from germline, CDR1 is SGHRS and CDR2 is YFSETQ. CDR3 protein: CASSQGSDIQYF. The CDR3 DNA is TGCGCCAGCAGCCAGGGTTCGGACATTCAGTACTTC.

The rearrangement joins TRBV6-2 or TRBV6-3 to TRBJ1-6, with TRBD1 matching over 7 bases. V lost 6 bases, J lost 5 bases, and 13 bases stayed unmatched. The CDR3 length is 17 residues. Germline V lookup: CDR1 MNHEY, CDR2 SVGEGT. The CDR3 loop reads CASSFDRVPLNNSPLHF. The DNA of the CDR3 is TGTGCCAGCAGCTTCGACAGGGTCCCCCTCAATAATTCACCCCTCCACTTT.

The V and J genes are TRBV9 and TRBJ2-1; no reliable D call. The CDR3 is made up of 15 amino acids. Deletions cut 0 bases from V and 0 bases from J, with 7 bases between. Germline CDR1 SGDLS, CDR2 YYNGEE. This CDR3 is CASSVGVSSYNEQFF. CDR3 in DNA: TGTGCCAGCAGCGTAGGAGTTAGCTCCTACAATGAGCAGTTCTTC.